The T cell receptor (beta chain) described here comes from a study of T cell repertoires in cytomegalovirus infection. Study-level information: Signatures in public TCR beta sequences pointed to both CMV infection and matching HLA type. General study results and limits: Clonotype analysis showed dominance of the ex vivo response by HLA-C-restricted CMV-specific TCR beta clonotypes.

TCRdb used MiXCR to reprocess the reads, holding one entry per CDR3 protein. The sample has fewer than 200,000 distinct CDR3 sequences, approximately 15% seen once. Trimming at V came to 4 bases and at J to 5 bases, leaving 3 bases not matched to a gene. The CDR3 totals 15 residues. Germline V gives CDR1 ENHRY, CDR2 SYGVKD. In regard to this clonotype: Its antigen is as yet unknown.

This clonotype was obtained from a human donor in good health (CMV status not recorded). Some clones in this sample may be carry-over from other donors' samples. V is TRBV10-3 and J is TRBJ2-3, with 13 bases that match TRBD2. Sequencing was performed on PBMCs. The CDR3 region is CAISATSGGGDTQYF. For the CDR3, the DNA is TGTGCCATCAGTGCCACTAGCGGGGGGGGAGATACGCAGTATTTT.